This TCR beta chain came from a study of blood T cell repertoires in COVID-19. Germline-derived CDR1 and CDR2 are SGHAT and FQNNGV. Trimming cost V 6 bases and J 0 bases; bases outside gene matches: 3. The CDR3 extends over 15 amino acids. The table came from immunoSEQ multiplex PCR; TCRdb's copy has only in-frame clones and leaves some out. The data contain 300,000 to 400,000 clones, 75% to 90% of them singletons. The sample consisted of peripheral blood. The chain carries TRBV11-2 and TRBJ2-1; 9 nucleotides match TRBD1. The source is a woman aged 50 to 60 with COVID-19, enrolled during active disease. CDR3 amino acids: CASSSTGGSYNEQFF. The DNA of the CDR3 is TGTGCCAGCAGTTCGACAGGGGGCTCCTACAATGAGCAGTTCTTC.